Presented here are 27 T cell receptor beta chains from one specimen sequenced in a study of T cells in localized non-small cell lung cancer. The table came from immunoSEQ multiplex PCR; TCRdb's copy has only in-frame clones and leaves some out. The table records 50,000 to 60,000 clones, around 87% of them present only once. The starting material was PBMCs, obtained before any cancer treatment. The receptors come from a female donor with stage II lung adenocarcinoma.

To note about this clone: In the same sample, other DNA sequences code for this CDR3. V and J are TRBV9 and TRBJ1-2; D is unclear. V was cut by 0 bases and J by 1 base, with 4 bases left in between. The CDR3 consists of 13 residues. CDR1 is SGDLS and CDR2 is YYNGEE in the germline V gene. The CDR3 here is CASSVEGNYGYTF. In DNA form, the CDR3 reads TGTGCCAGCAGCGTAGAGGGTAACTATGGCTACACCTTC.

This clone was seen just once. The V gene is TRBV29-1, the J gene TRBJ1-4; TRBD1 aligns across 11 bases. CDR1 and CDR2 from the germline V gene are SQVTM and ANQGSEA. The CDR3 is 15 amino acids. J gave up 6 bases and V 1 base, and 4 bases lay outside the gene matches. The DNA for the CDR3 is TGCAGCGTTGAAGGGGACAGGGGGAGCGATGAAAAACTGTTTTTT. Encoded protein: CSVEGDRGSDEKLFF.

The rearrangement uses TRBV5-1 and TRBJ2-7, with 9 bases identical to TRBD2. The CDR3 has 14 amino acids. Germline V gene data show CDR1 as SGHRS and CDR2 as YFSETQ. J gave up 3 bases and V 4 bases, and 5 bases lay outside the gene matches. CDR3 loop: CASSRGLADYEQYF. For the CDR3, the DNA is TGCGCCAGCAGCCGGGGACTAGCAGACTACGAGCAGTACTTC.

The chain uses TRBV27 and TRBJ2-5; D remains ambiguous. The J call may be faulty, since TRBJ2-7 better matches the DNA end. The CDR3 totals 15 residues. CDR1 MNHEY and CDR2 SMNVEV come from the germline V gene (reference sequence). The CDR3 loop is CASRSPTGPAYEQYF. The CDR3 bases are TGTGCCAGCAGATCCCCTACCGGGCCTGCCTACGAGCAGTACTTC.

This chain joins TRBV4-2 and TRBJ1-6, with D uncertain. V shed 0 bases and J shed 10 bases, with 4 bases lying between them. This CDR3 spans 12 amino acids. Germline V CDR1 and CDR2: LGHNA, YNFKEQ. CDR3 DNA: TGTGCCAGCAGCCAAGACCTGTCACCCCTCCACTTT. Translating it yields CASSQDLSPLHF.

The chain is built from TRBV6-1 and TRBJ1-5; a weak D match, TRBD1 (5 bases). The CDR3 sequence is 14 residues long. Germline V gene data show CDR1 as MNHNS and CDR2 as SASEGT. Trimming pared 3 bases from V and 4 bases from J, leaving 10 bases between. In DNA form, the CDR3 reads TGTGCCAGCAGTGATCAGGGTCTAAATCAGCCCCAGCATTTT. This gives the protein CASSDQGLNQPQHF.

The chain links TRBV19 to TRBJ2-3, with 7 bases matching TRBD1. Germline-derived CDR1 and CDR2 are LNHDA and SQIVND (reference sequence). This CDR3 spans 14 amino acids. V was clipped by 4 bases and J by 0 bases; unmatched bases: 1. CDR3 in amino acids: CASSTTGSTDTQYF. The CDR3 region has the DNA TGTGCCAGTAGTACGACAGGGAGCACAGATACGCAGTATTTT. Together with reference TRBV19 and TRBJ2-3, the CDR3 gives the full variable domain: DGGITQSPKYLFRKEGQNVTLSCEQNLNHDAMYWYRQDPGQGLRLIYYSQIVNDFQKGDIAEGYSVSREKKESFPLTVTSAQKNPTAFYLCASSTTGSTDTQYFGPGTRLTVL.

The sample holds one count of this clone. The gene calls are TRBV7-8 and TRBJ1-5, with D maybe TRBD1 (5 bases). The CDR3 length is 14 residues. Deletions cut 2 bases from V and 4 bases from J, with 9 bases between. Germline lookup yields CDR1 SGHVS and CDR2 FQNEAQ. The CDR3 here is CASSLRTSNQPQHF. As DNA, the CDR3 is TGTGCCAGCAGCTTACGGACATCGAATCAGCCCCAGCATTTT.

This clone was detected a few times. The gene calls are TRBV11-2 and TRBJ1-2; no clear D gene. The CDR3 runs to 11 residues. Trimming shortened V by 4 bases and J by 8 bases, and 8 bases separated the two germline ends. Germline CDR1 and CDR2: SGHAT and FQNNGV. Here the CDR3 DNA reads TGTGCCAGCAGCTCTCCCGTGGGCTACACCTTC. It translates to CASSSPVGYTF.

The V call is TRBV5-6, the J call TRBJ1-1; no definite D call. Deletions cut 4 bases from V and 0 bases from J, with 7 bases between. CDR3 length: 13 residues. Looked up from germline, CDR1 is SGHDT and CDR2 is YYEEEE. CDR3 nucleotides: TGTGCCAGCAGCCTGAGGATGAACACTGAAGCTTTCTTT. This gives the protein CASSLRMNTEAFF.

V gene TRBV4-1 combines with J gene TRBJ2-2; 9 bases line up with TRBD1. V lost 3 bases and J lost 4; bases outside the gene matches: 6. This CDR3 is built from 16 residues. Germline V gene data show CDR1 as MGHRA and CDR2 as YSYEKL. CDR3 sequence reads: CASSQATGGRTGELFF. CDR3 nucleotide sequence: TGCGCCAGCAGCCAGGCCACAGGGGGCCGCACCGGGGAGCTGTTTTTT.

The chain couples TRBV10-1 to TRBJ2-7; TRBD1 matches 9 bases. CDR1 and CDR2 (germline): WNHNN, SYGVQD (reference sequence). The V segment lost 5 bases and the J segment 6 bases; nucleotides outside the gene matches: 5. CDR3 length: 13 residues. In nucleotides, the CDR3 is TGCGCCAGCAGTAGGACAGGGGAGGGCGAGCAGTACTTC. Translated, it gives CASSRTGEGEQYF.

This clone was recorded many times. The chain couples TRBV9 to TRBJ1-2; 8 nucleotides agree with TRBD1. V was pared by 0 bases and J by 7 bases, with 14 bases of the junction left unmatched. The CDR3 runs to 17 residues. The germline gives CDR1 SGDLS, CDR2 YYNGEE. The CDR3 here is CASSVGGQERLGSGYTF. DNA for the CDR3: TGTGCCAGCAGCGTAGGGGGACAGGAACGCCTGGGTTCTGGCTACACCTTC.

This clone was recorded once. The chain uses TRBV5-8 and TRBJ1-2, with D perhaps matching TRBD1 (5 bases). The ends were cut back, 0 bases at V and 4 bases at J, with 10 bases in the middle. The CDR3 is 14 amino acids. Germline V gene sequence: CDR1 SGHTS, CDR2 YDEGEE. The CDR3 sequence: CASSLGLTAYGYTF. CDR3 nucleotides: TGTGCCAGCAGCTTGGGGTTGACAGCCTATGGCTACACCTTC.

The genes are TRBV23-1 and TRBJ1-2, with 8 positions matching TRBD1. TRBV23-1 belongs to the ORF category, with a function that is uncertain. After removal of 9 bases from V and 5 bases from J, the junction contained 5 bases not matched to a gene. The CDR3 loop spans 12 amino acids. CDR3 region: CASGQGPYGYTF. DNA of the CDR3: TGCGCCAGTGGACAGGGCCCTTATGGCTACACCTTC.

The chain couples TRBV9 to TRBJ2-3, with 8 bases that match TRBD2. Germline V gives CDR1 SGDLS, CDR2 YYNGEE. The length of the CDR3 is 14 residues. V trimming: 4 bases; J trimming: 3 bases; junction bases outside the gene matches: 4. The CDR3 DNA reads TGTGCCAGCAGCAGAGCGGGGGTTACAGATACGCAGTATTTT. Its protein is CASSRAGVTDTQYF.

V gene TRBV5-1 combines with J gene TRBJ1-3, with 8 bases matching TRBD1. There are 19 residues in the CDR3. CDR1 is SGHRS, CDR2 YFSETQ, per germline. With 2 bases clipped from V and 0 bases from J, the junction kept 13 bases outside the gene matches. Written as DNA, the CDR3 is TGCGCCAGCAGCTTCTATCCGATCGGGACAGGCCCCTCTGGAAACACCATATATTTT. It is translated as CASSFYPIGTGPSGNTIYF.

The chain uses TRBV2 and TRBJ1-6; D is unclear. Per the germline V gene, CDR1 is SNHLY and CDR2 is FYNNEI. This CDR3 has 17 amino acids. The ends were cut back, 8 bases at V and 0 bases at J, with 17 bases in the middle. The CDR3 DNA follows: TGTGCCAGCGAGGAAATTATATTTGGCTCCTATAATTCACCCCTCCACTTT. Protein sequence: CASEEIIFGSYNSPLHF.

This clone is a singleton in its sample. The rearrangement links TRBV5-1 to TRBJ2-1, with unresolved D. This CDR3 is 15 amino acids long. Germline-derived CDR1 and CDR2 are SGHRS and YFSETQ. V was trimmed by 4 bases and J by 0 bases, leaving 11 bases between them. The CDR3 loop is CASSPRTSSYNEQFF. CDR3 coding DNA: TGCGCCAGCAGCCCCCGGACCTCCTCCTACAATGAGCAGTTCTTC.

The chain recombines TRBV18 with TRBJ2-6; D remains ambiguous. This CDR3 is 14 amino acids long. CDR1 is KGHSH, CDR2 LQKENI, per germline. V shed 2 bases and J shed 0 bases, with 2 bases lying between them. The CDR3 spells CASSPSSGANVLTF. Here the CDR3 DNA reads TGTGCCAGCTCACCAAGCTCTGGGGCCAACGTCCTGACTTTC.

The gene calls are TRBV2 and TRBJ1-1; no clear D. The V end was cut by 2 bases, the J end by 1 base, with 8 bases between. Germline V gene lookup returns CDR1 SNHLY and CDR2 FYNNEI. The CDR3 consists of 14 residues. CDR3 in DNA: TGTGCCAGCAGTGAAATAACAGCGAACACTGAAGCTTTCTTT. Its protein is CASSEITANTEAFF.

The rearrangement joins TRBV7-9 to TRBJ1-6, with D perhaps matching TRBD1 (6 bases). This CDR3 has 15 residues. The germline V and J ends were trimmed by 2 bases and 8 bases, with 13 bases remaining between them. Germline V gene data show CDR1 as SEHNR and CDR2 as FQNEAQ (reference sequence). The CDR3 here is CASSLTGAGDSPLHF. The CDR3, as DNA: TGTGCCAGCAGCTTAACGGGGGCGGGTGATTCACCCCTCCACTTT.

The CDR3 coding sequence is TGTGCCAGTAGCCATAGGGACAGGGGGAGTCTCGAGCAGTACTTC. It codes for CASSHRDRGSLEQYF. This sequence joins TRBV19 and TRBJ2-7; 11 bases line up with TRBD1. The CDR3 is made up of 15 amino acids. Germline V CDR1 and CDR2: LNHDA, SQIVND (reference sequence). Trimming took 6 bases from V and 6 from J; bases not matched to a gene: 10.

The gene calls are TRBV7-3 and TRBJ2-3; 13 bases are a match to TRBD2. This CDR3 is 18 amino acids long. Germline trimming cut 0 bases from V and 3 bases from J; bases unmatched to any gene: 6. CDR1 SGHTA and CDR2 FQGTGA come from the germline V gene. CDR3 amino acids: CASSLTRLAGGQTDTQYF. DNA of the CDR3: TGTGCCAGCAGCTTAACGAGACTAGCGGGGGGCCAGACAGATACGCAGTATTTT.

The V call is TRBV19, the J call TRBJ1-1, with D perhaps matching TRBD1 (5 bases). This CDR3 contains 13 residues. The V and J ends lost 7 bases and 3 bases respectively, with 12 bases between them. CDR1 is LNHDA and CDR2 is SQIVND in the germline V gene (reference sequence). Here the CDR3 DNA reads TGTGCCAGTAAGTGGTGGACATACACTGAAGCTTTCTTT. Protein: CASKWWTYTEAFF.

This clone was picked up one time. The chain carries TRBV6-5 and TRBJ1-1; D gene uncertain. From germline, CDR1 is MNHEY and CDR2 SVGAGI. V was shortened by 5 bases and J by 4 bases, with 5 bases between the two germline ends. There are 11 residues in the CDR3. The CDR3 nucleotides read TGTGCCAGCAGTCAGTTCACTGAAGCTTTCTTT. Translation gives CASSQFTEAFF.

This clone was found once. The chain combines TRBV7-2 with TRBJ2-5; no clear D gene. There are 13 residues in the CDR3. V shed 5 bases and J shed 5 bases, with 12 bases lying between them. CDR1 is SGHTA and CDR2 is FQGNSA in the germline V gene. The CDR3: CASSPLRSETQYF. The CDR3, as DNA: TGTGCCAGCAGCCCACTCCGGTCGGAGACCCAGTACTTC.